Sequencing of this T cell receptor beta chain was carried out in a study of CD8+ T cells in alopecia areata. As for the study in general: Treatment ran 6 to 18 months, with 6 months of follow-up afterward.

The treatment denotes: oral pan-JAK inhibitor, 5-10 mg twice daily. RNA extraction and reverse transcription yielded cDNA as sequencing template. Data came from immunoSEQ multiplex PCR; TCRdb stores just in-frame clones and leaves some out. The sample contains fewer than 250,000 clones, roughly 66% of which appear only once. The CDR3 has 12 amino acids. V shed 7 bases and J shed 3 bases, with 12 bases lying between them. Germline CDR1 is SQVTM and CDR2 is ANQGSEA. General study results and limits: Significant decreases in scalp clonality and expanded CD8+ clones followed tofacitinib treatment. Sharing of TCRs across patients appeared less clear than in mice, possibly for HLA-related reasons.

Concerning this clone itself: Its antigen is still unknown.

J is TRBJ1-2 and V is TRBV29-1; TRBD1 is a possible D gene (5 bases). The sequencing used CD4+ T cells sorted from blood, collected at week 24, from a patient treated with tofacitinib. This receptor was taken from a human donor with alopecia areata. The CDR3 DNA is TGCAGCGGGGGGGACTTTGACTATGGCTACACCTTC. It translates to CSGGDFDYGYTF.